The present T cell receptor (beta chain) was sequenced within a study of blood T cell repertoires in COVID-19. Overall study: Whether acute or convalescent, the COVID-19 samples came from the United States, Italy and Spain. Sample material is recorded as cDNA or gDNA derived from T cells, B-cell-depleted T cells, or PBMCs.

V was shortened by 7 bases and J by 0 bases, with 19 bases between the two germline ends. Germline V CDR1 and CDR2: MNHEY, SVGEGT. CDR3 length: 16 residues. Study processing details: Estimation of nucleated cell counts was performed using reference gene primer amplification. Generated by immunoSEQ multiplex PCR, the TCRdb table keeps only in-frame clones and is missing some. For V, J and clone size, that table is used; D and trimming come from the DNA. The repertoire holds 130,000 or so clones, with roughly 80% as singletons. The specimen was peripheral blood. The V and J genes are TRBV6-2 or TRBV6-3 and TRBJ2-7, with a weak D call TRBD2 (7 bases). This sequence originates from a woman at least 80 years old with acute or convalescent COVID-19. Here the CDR3 DNA reads TGTGCCAGCAACCCGCAGAAGGGGGGGACCTCCTACGAGCAGTACTTC. Its protein is CASNPQKGGTSYEQYF.